This T cell receptor (beta chain) was retrieved from a study of identical twins. In TCRdb, the 5' RACE reads were re-called with MiXCR into one record per CDR3 protein. The table lists more than 650,000 distinct CDR3 sequences, over 5% of them singletons. The CDR3 runs 16 residues. Losses at the gene ends were 3 bases for V and 2 bases for J; bases not matched to a gene: 6. Sequencing was done on a sample of naive T cells sorted from blood. V is TRBV12-3 or TRBV12-4 and J is TRBJ1-5; 8 bases align to TRBD1. The sequence derives from a man aged 18 to 29 in good health. The CDR3 coding sequence is TGTGCCAGCAGTTTGGTCCCAGGGGGCCGCAATCAGCCCCAGCATTTT. This encodes CASSLVPGGRNQPQHF.